The rows below give T cell receptor beta chains drawn from one sample of a study of blood T cell repertoires in COVID-19. This table comes from immunoSEQ multiplex PCR, and its TCRdb copy is limited to in-frame clones, with some not included. The profile covers under 300,000 clones, with around nine tenths appearing a single time and 2% to 2.5% taken by the ten largest. Sample: PBMCs or T cells enriched from blood (not recorded which). The receptors come from a woman aged 60 to 75 in a cohort exposed to, infected with or recovered from COVID-19 (not recorded which). Both conserved end residues are part of each CDR3. Fields, in order: V gene, D gene, J gene, clone size, CDR3 protein, CDR3 DNA. The D gene is left open where the match is weak. Some rows have no size entry. The others give once, few or many, or a class for an expanded clone.

V: TRBV5-4; D: NA; J: TRBJ2-3; size: NA; CDR3: CASSLARQATDTQYF; DNA: TGTGCCAGCAGCTTGGCCAGGCAGGCAACAGATACGCAGTATTTT
V: TRBV27; D: TRBD1; J: TRBJ2-6; size: NA; CDR3: CASSTTGASGANVLTF; DNA: TGTGCCAGCAGTACTACAGGGGCATCTGGGGCCAACGTCCTGACTTTC
V: TRBV2; D: TRBD1; J: TRBJ2-2; size: NA; CDR3: CASSPGTGGITGELFF; DNA: TGTGCCAGCAGCCCCGGGACAGGGGGCATCACCGGGGAGCTGTTTTTT
V: TRBV9; D: TRBD2; J: TRBJ2-7; size: NA; CDR3: CASSPRTSGTTYEQYF; DNA: TGTGCCAGCAGCCCGCGGACTAGCGGGACCACCTACGAGCAGTACTTC
V: TRBV19; D: TRBD1; J: TRBJ2-1; size: once; CDR3: CASSIIGTAKQFF; DNA: TGTGCCAGTAGTATCATCGGGACAGCCAAGCAGTTCTTC
V: TRBV7-2; D: TRBD1; J: TRBJ1-5; size: NA; CDR3: CASSSGTGVSNQPQHF; DNA: TGTGCCAGCAGTTCCGGGACAGGGGTCAGCAATCAGCCCCAGCATTTT
V: TRBV5-1; D: TRBD1; J: TRBJ2-2; size: few; CDR3: CASSLPGGNTGELFF; DNA: TGCGCCAGCAGCCTCCCAGGGGGCAACACCGGGGAGCTGTTTTTT
V: TRBV19; D: TRBD1; J: TRBJ2-4; size: NA; CDR3: CASTFSTRQGNIQYF; DNA: TGTGCCAGTACGTTTTCGACCCGACAGGGAAACATTCAGTACTTC
V: TRBV5-1; D: TRBD2; J: TRBJ2-5; size: NA; CDR3: CASSLLAGVLETQYF; DNA: TGCGCCAGCAGCTTACTAGCGGGAGTCTTGGAGACCCAGTACTTC
V: TRBV28; D: NA; J: TRBJ1-2; size: NA; CDR3: CASSRGGAQGGYTF; DNA: TGTGCCAGCAGCCGCGGGGGGGCGCAGGGAGGCTACACCTTC
V: TRBV6-5; D: NA; J: TRBJ1-2; size: NA; CDR3: CASSYSRGIYGYTF; DNA: TGTGCCAGCAGTTACTCACGAGGGATCTATGGCTACACCTTC
V: TRBV28; D: NA; J: TRBJ2-7; size: NA; CDR3: CASSRGDGGPTYEQYF; DNA: TGTGCCAGCAGCCGAGGGGACGGGGGGCCGACCTACGAGCAGTACTTC
V: TRBV28; D: TRBD1; J: TRBJ2-1; size: NA; CDR3: CVSLSQGESNEQFF; DNA: TGTGTTTCACTCTCCCAGGGGGAAAGTAATGAGCAGTTCTTC
V: TRBV4-1; D: NA; J: TRBJ1-1; size: NA; CDR3: CASSQAGSMNTEAFF; DNA: TGCGCCAGCAGCCAAGCTGGCAGTATGAACACTGAAGCTTTCTTT
V: TRBV28; D: NA; J: TRBJ2-1; size: NA; CDR3: CASTPSEPKQFF; DNA: TGTGCCAGCACCCCCAGCGAGCCCAAGCAGTTCTTC
V: TRBV18; D: NA; J: TRBJ1-1; size: NA; CDR3: CASSSSGAKNTEAFF; DNA: TGTGCCAGCTCCTCTTCAGGGGCAAAGAACACTGAAGCTTTCTTT
V: TRBV27; D: NA; J: TRBJ1-2; size: NA; CDR3: CASSFNTGRVAGYTF; DNA: TGTGCCAGCAGTTTTAATACCGGGAGGGTGGCTGGCTACACCTTC
V: TRBV19; D: NA; J: TRBJ2-7; size: NA; CDR3: CASSIWGDYEQYF; DNA: TGTGCCAGTAGTATATGGGGGGACTACGAGCAGTACTTC
V: TRBV5-4; D: NA; J: TRBJ1-2; size: NA; CDR3: CASSLRQGAYYGYTF; DNA: TGTGCCAGCAGCTTGAGGCAGGGTGCCTACTATGGCTACACCTTC
V: TRBV28; D: TRBD1; J: TRBJ1-6; size: NA; CDR3: CASNVGGTGQGYSPLHF; DNA: TGTGCCAGCAATGTAGGGGGGACGGGACAGGGTTATTCACCCCTCCACTTT
V: TRBV6-1; D: TRBD1; J: TRBJ2-7; size: NA; CDR3: CASSASRDRVGSYEQYF; DNA: TGTGCCAGCAGTGCGTCCCGGGACAGGGTTGGGTCCTACGAGCAGTACTTC
V: TRBV6-5; D: TRBD2; J: TRBJ2-7; size: NA; CDR3: CASRLEAGGTYEQYF; DNA: TGTGCCAGCAGGCTTGAGGCGGGAGGGACCTACGAGCAGTACTTC
V: TRBV27; D: TRBD1; J: TRBJ2-7; size: NA; CDR3: CASSLSGTASYEQYF; DNA: TGTGCCAGCAGTTTATCAGGGACAGCCTCCTACGAGCAGTACTTC
V: TRBV3-1/TRBV3-2; D: NA; J: TRBJ2-1; size: NA; CDR3: CASSRRTGVNEQFF; DNA: TGTGCCAGCAGCCGGCGGACGGGAGTGAATGAGCAGTTCTTC
V: TRBV24-1; D: TRBD1; J: TRBJ2-3; size: NA; CDR3: CATSDSGTGKTDTQYF; DNA: TGTGCCACCAGTGATTCCGGGACAGGAAAGACAGATACGCAGTATTTT
V: TRBV12-3/TRBV12-4; D: NA; J: TRBJ1-2; size: NA; CDR3: CASSSAGGRGYTF; DNA: TGTGCCAGCAGTTCCGCCGGGGGGAGAGGCTACACCTTC
V: TRBV3-1/TRBV3-2; D: NA; J: TRBJ1-1; size: NA; CDR3: CASSQGGGGTEAFF; DNA: TGTGCCAGCAGCCAGGGGGGAGGGGGCACTGAAGCTTTCTTT
V: TRBV6-5; D: TRBD1; J: TRBJ1-1; size: NA; CDR3: CASSYRQGAKAFF; DNA: TGTGCCAGCAGCTATCGACAGGGGGCGAAAGCTTTCTTT